The 10 T cell receptor beta chains below were found in one sample sequenced in a study of cytomegalovirus exposure and HLA in healthy donors. Primers: 60 Vbeta forward and 13 Jbeta reverse. Using immunoSEQ multiplex PCR, the repertoire was profiled, and TCRdb retains in-frame clones only, with some absent. The sample carries over 95,000 clones, 70% to 80% recorded once. Specimen: PBMCs. These receptors came from a female donor in good health and CMV-seronegative.

This chain joins TRBV11-2 and TRBJ1-4; 7 positions agree with TRBD1. The CDR3 is 13 amino acids. J was trimmed by 3 bases and V by 6 bases; bases with no gene match: 1. Germline values: CDR1 SGHAT, CDR2 FQNNGV. This CDR3 is CASRTGANEKLFF. The CDR3 region has the DNA TGTGCCAGCAGAACAGGGGCTAATGAAAAACTGTTTTTT.

This chain uses TRBV10-1 with TRBJ2-3; TRBD2 matches 13 bases. Germline values: CDR1 WNHNN, CDR2 SYGVQD (reference sequence). With V trimmed by 6 bases and J by 3 bases, 3 bases remained unmatched. The CDR3 length is 15 residues. The CDR3 DNA reads TGCGCCAGCAGACTAGCGGGAGGGCCAACAGATACGCAGTATTTT. This gives the protein CASRLAGGPTDTQYF.

The V and J genes are TRBV7-8 and TRBJ1-1; the D is unclear. The V gene lost 5 bases and the J gene lost 1 base, with 14 bases spanning the gap. Germline lookup yields CDR1 SGHVS and CDR2 FQNEAQ. The CDR3 consists of 15 residues. The CDR3 spells CASSPLSGRNTEAFF. CDR3 coding DNA: TGTGCCAGCAGCCCACTATCGGGGAGGAACACTGAAGCTTTCTTT.

Only a few counts were recorded for this clone. The gene calls are TRBV29-1 and TRBJ2-7, with D perhaps TRBD1 (6 bases). Between the trimmed V and J ends, which lost 2 bases and 3 bases, there was a span of 14 bases. Germline-derived CDR1 and CDR2 are SQVTM and ANQGSEA. CDR3 length: 14 amino acids. CDR3 region: CSVELQGRGYEQYF. CDR3 in DNA: TGCAGCGTTGAACTACAGGGAAGGGGCTACGAGCAGTACTTC.

The chain has TRBV28 and TRBJ2-6; D is undetermined. The CDR3 length is 15 residues. Germline V gene lookup returns CDR1 MDHEN and CDR2 SYDVKM. Deletions cut 3 bases from V and 0 bases from J, with 6 bases between. CDR3 protein: CASSFESSGANVLTF. In nucleotides, the CDR3 is TGTGCCAGCAGTTTTGAGAGCTCTGGGGCCAACGTCCTGACTTTC.

The CDR3 DNA is TGCGCCAGCTACAGGGGGGAATCGCAAGAGACCCAGTACTTC. Translation: CASYRGESQETQYF. The chain couples TRBV5-1 to TRBJ2-5, with 8 bases fitting TRBD1. The CDR3 totals 14 residues. Germline trimming cut 7 bases from V and 2 bases from J; bases unmatched to any gene: 7. CDR1 and CDR2 (germline): SGHRS, YFSETQ.

The rearrangement links TRBV11-3 to TRBJ2-3, with 11 positions matching TRBD1. This CDR3 is 15 amino acids long. Germline-derived CDR1 and CDR2 are SGHNT and YENEEA. J was trimmed by 6 bases and V by 5 bases; bases with no gene match: 7. This CDR3 is CASSPTGTGGDTQYF. CDR3 DNA: TGTGCCAGCAGCCCCACCGGGACAGGGGGGGATACGCAGTATTTT.

This chain joins TRBV11-2 and TRBJ2-1; 9 nucleotides align to TRBD2. V lost 3 bases and J lost 8; bases outside the gene matches: 8. CDR3 length equals 15 residues. In germline, CDR1 is SGHAT, CDR2 FQNNGV. CDR3 region: CASSFGLAGSYEQFF. CDR3 nucleotides: TGTGCCAGCAGCTTTGGGCTAGCGGGGTCATATGAGCAGTTCTTC.

This clone occurred a few times. J is TRBJ2-2 and V is TRBV15; 9 bases agree with TRBD2. CDR3 length equals 16 residues. V shed 5 bases and J 5 bases; nucleotides not matched to a gene: 9. Germline CDR1 is LNHNV and CDR2 is YYDKDF (reference sequence). CDR3 protein: CATSSPSGMGTGELFF. In DNA form, the CDR3 reads TGTGCCACCAGCTCCCCTAGCGGGATGGGGACCGGGGAGCTGTTTTTT.

The rearrangement links TRBV7-3 to TRBJ2-7; the match to TRBD2 covers 10 bases. With 5 bases clipped from V and 7 bases from J, the junction kept 8 bases outside the gene matches. This CDR3 region has 14 residues. CDR1 is SGHTA, CDR2 FQGTGA, per germline. The DNA for the CDR3 is TGTGCCAGCAGCACGGGACTAGCGCCTTTTGAGCAGTACTTC. It yields the protein CASSTGLAPFEQYF. Based on the CDR3 plus reference TRBV7-3 and TRBJ2-7, the full variable domain is GAGVSQTPSNKVTEKGKYVELRCDPISGHTALYWYRQSLGQGPEFLIYFQGTGAADDSGLPNDRFFAVRPEGSVSTLKIQRTERGDSAVYLCASSTGLAPFEQYFGPGTRLTVT.